The sequence of this T cell receptor (beta chain) was determined in a study of CD8+ T cells in alopecia areata. CDR1 and CDR2 from the germline V gene are SNHLY and FYNNEI. The length of the CDR3 is 13 residues. Between the trimmed V and J ends, which lost 7 bases and 6 bases, there was a span of 13 bases. Study findings and constraints: The study found tofacitinib significantly decreased scalp clonality and expanded CD8+ clones among the top 100. Across lesional scalp, and particularly alopecia totalis/universalis, clonality surpassed that of normal scalp. Uncertain still, given a single nonresponder, is whether baseline CD8+ expansion links to response.

Described treatment: oral pan-JAK inhibitor, 5-10 mg twice daily. Lesional scalp punch biopsies and peripheral blood were collected from alopecia areata patients. To note about this clone: What it binds is not known.

Following RNA extraction, reverse transcription yielded cDNA that acted as the sequencing template. Repertoires were generated with immunoSEQ multiplex PCR, while TCRdb's copy carries only in-frame clones and drops some. The table lists roughly 120,000 clones, 56% of them singletons, with around 3.4% in the top ten. The source was CD4+ T cells sorted from blood, collected at week 24, from a patient treated with tofacitinib. This TCR derives from a human donor with alopecia areata. The gene calls are TRBV2 and TRBJ2-1; TRBD1 or TRBD2 may be the D gene (6 bases each). The CDR3 coding sequence is TGTGCCAGCAATGGGGGCGGGGCCAATGAGCAGTTCTTC. This gives the protein CASNGGGANEQFF.